One and the same sample provided the 14 T cell receptor beta chains below, sequenced in a study of blood T cell repertoires in COVID-19. Measured with immunoSEQ multiplex PCR; TCRdb has only the in-frame clones, and not every one. The sample contains more than 400,000 clones, 90% of which appear only once. Sequencing was done on a sample of PBMCs or T cells enriched from blood (not recorded which). The receptors originated from a young man who had recovered from COVID-19.

The chain has TRBV7-8 and TRBJ2-3; no clear D gene. The CDR3 covers 16 residues. V lost 2 bases, J lost 5 bases, and 17 bases lay in between. The germline V gene encodes CDR1 SGHVS and CDR2 FQNEAQ. CDR3 coding DNA: TGTGCCAGCAGCTTATTATTAGAGCGTCCGAGAGATACGCAGTATTTT. Protein product: CASSLLLERPRDTQYF.

The rearrangement joins TRBV4-1 to TRBJ1-2; D gene ambiguous. The CDR3 covers 15 residues. CDR1 is MGHRA, CDR2 YSYEKL, per germline. V dropped 0 bases and J dropped 4 bases, with 12 bases sitting between them. The CDR3 loop is CASSQDVAEFYGYTF. CDR3 nucleotides: TGCGCCAGCAGCCAAGATGTGGCGGAATTCTATGGCTACACCTTC.

The chain has TRBV5-4 and TRBJ2-2, with 10 nucleotides matching TRBD1. The germline CDR1 and CDR2 sequences are SGHNT and YYREEE (reference sequence). Unmatched junction bases numbered 7, after V lost 4 bases and J lost 4 bases. This CDR3 contains 16 residues. Here the CDR3 DNA reads TGTGCCAGCAGCCTTGACAGGGGGCGCGGCACCGGGGAGCTGTTTTTT. Protein: CASSLDRGRGTGELFF.

The chain carries TRBV5-1 and TRBJ2-2; 8 positions agree with TRBD1. J was trimmed by 3 bases and V by 2 bases; bases with no gene match: 6. Germline V gives CDR1 SGHRS, CDR2 YFSETQ. The CDR3 extends over 16 amino acids. CDR3 sequence: CASSLRTGFDTGELFF. In nucleotides, the CDR3 is TGCGCCAGCAGCTTACGGACAGGGTTTGACACCGGGGAGCTGTTTTTT.

This clone came up a few times. The genes are TRBV5-1 and TRBJ1-4, with 7 bases lining up with TRBD1. Per the germline V gene, CDR1 is SGHRS and CDR2 is YFSETQ. The ends lost 1 base at V and 3 bases at J; junction bases unmatched: 12. The CDR3 consists of 18 residues. CDR3 nucleotide sequence: TGCGCCAGCAGCTTGCTACCTGAGGGGGCAGGGGCTAATGAAAAACTGTTTTTT. Translating it yields CASSLLPEGAGANEKLFF.

On this clone: The junction departs from the called germline gene at one end, perhaps through a read error. The chain joins TRBV11-3 to TRBJ1-1; D ambiguous. Per the germline V gene, CDR1 is SGHNT and CDR2 is YENEEA. CDR3 length equals 14 residues. As DNA, the CDR3 is TGTGCCAGCAGCTTTGACTCTTCGAACGCTGAAGCTTTCTTT. It specifies CASSFDSSNAEAFF.

This chain links TRBV2 with TRBJ1-6; D possibly corresponds to TRBD1 (5 bases). The CDR3 extends over 13 amino acids. V lost 0 bases, J lost 14 bases, and 11 bases lay in between. CDR1 and CDR2 from the germline V gene are SNHLY and FYNNEI. The CDR3 loop is CASSEAPGRSLHF. The CDR3 coding sequence is TGTGCCAGCAGTGAAGCGCCAGGGCGCTCCCTCCACTTT.

V usage is TRBV9 and J usage is TRBJ2-1, with D possibly being TRBD1 (5 bases). CDR3 length: 13 residues. Germline V gene data show CDR1 as SGDLS and CDR2 as YYNGEE. V lost 6 bases to trimming and J lost 9 bases, with 16 bases between them. CDR3 DNA: TGTGCCAGCAATGGGCAGGGTTATAGTGAGCAGTTCTTC. Protein sequence: CASNGQGYSEQFF.

CDR3 residues: CASSSLSGGTQYF. In DNA, the CDR3 is TGTGCCAGTAGTTCCCTTAGCGGGGGGACCCAGTACTTC. This rearrangement joins TRBV19 to TRBJ2-5; 9 bases map to TRBD2. Unmatched junction bases numbered 5, after V lost 5 bases and J lost 7 bases. This CDR3 spans 13 amino acids. The germline gives CDR1 LNHDA, CDR2 SQIVND (reference sequence).

The rearrangement uses TRBV6-5 and TRBJ1-5; unclear D gene. The CDR3 has 14 residues. The V end was cut by 6 bases, the J end by 4 bases, with 13 bases between. Germline CDR1 reads MNHEY; CDR2 reads SVGAGI. Here the CDR3 DNA reads TGTGCCAGCAGCCCCGAGGGAGCGAATCAGCCCCAGCATTTT. Amino acid sequence: CASSPEGANQPQHF.

The chain recombines TRBV11-2 with TRBJ2-2, with D possibly being TRBD1 (6 bases). V was trimmed by 3 bases and J by 4 bases, leaving 9 bases between them. CDR1 and CDR2 from the germline V gene are SGHAT and FQNNGV. This CDR3 is built from 14 residues. The CDR3 DNA follows: TGTGCCAGCAGCTTTGTACAGGGCACCGGGGAGCTGTTTTTT. Its protein product is CASSFVQGTGELFF.

This clone occurred once. The gene calls are TRBV20-1 and TRBJ2-7, with TRBD2 identical over 15 bases. The CDR3 is 15 residues long. Germline V CDR1 and CDR2: DFQATT, SNEGSKA (reference sequence). Trimming removed 3 bases from V and 7 bases from J; junction bases left unmatched: 7. CDR3 amino acids: CSASAGTSGRREQYF. CDR3 in DNA: TGCAGTGCTAGTGCTGGGACTAGCGGGAGGCGAGAGCAGTACTTC.

CDR3 nucleotides: TGTGCCAGCAGTTTTTTCGGGACAGGGAGCTATGGCTACACCTTC. Translation: CASSFFGTGSYGYTF. The chain combines TRBV28 with TRBJ1-2, with TRBD1 matching 9 bases. J was trimmed by 4 bases and V by 3 bases; bases with no gene match: 6. This CDR3 spans 15 amino acids. Germline CDR1 is MDHEN and CDR2 is SYDVKM.

This chain joins TRBV5-1 and TRBJ1-4; 10 bases are shared with TRBD1. There are 16 residues in the CDR3. Germline V gene data show CDR1 as SGHRS and CDR2 as YFSETQ. The V gene end was trimmed by 4 bases and the J gene end by 0 bases; junction bases not matched to a gene: 3. The CDR3 coding sequence is TGCGCCAGCAGCCTCGGGACAGGGGCAACTAATGAAAAACTGTTTTTT. Residues: CASSLGTGATNEKLFF.